The 11 T cell receptor beta chains given below trace back to one sample, sequenced in a study of T cells in women clearing cervical HPV infection. Profiling relied on immunoSEQ multiplex PCR, and the TCRdb table lists in-frame clones only, not all of them. The repertoire table contains over 20,000 clones. The specimen was blood buffy coat. The receptors derive from a woman between 18 and 69 years old with a cervical HPV16 infection that either progressed to CIN3+ or cleared (not recorded which).

On this clone: The read terminates 3 residues ahead of where the CDR3 ends, so the germline J gene completes it. This sequence joins TRBV7-8 and TRBJ2-2; TRBD2 matches at 7 bases. Per germline, CDR1 SGHVS and CDR2 FQNEAQ. V shed 6 bases and J 0 bases; nucleotides not matched to a gene: 4. This CDR3 region has 15 residues. The CDR3 DNA, read in part, is TGTGCCAGCAGAGGACTAGTTTCGAACACCGGGGAG. This sequence encodes CASRGLVSNTGE. The entire CDR3 protein reads CASRGLVSNTGELFF.

A note on this clone: The same CDR3 can be traced to other DNA sequences in this sample. Partial CDR3 DNA: TGTGCCAGTAGTCTTCAGGGAGCTGGAAACACC. It codes for CASSLQGAGNT. The complete CDR3 protein is CASSLQGAGNTIYF. This rearrangement joins TRBV19 to TRBJ1-3, with D tentatively TRBD1 (5 bases). The CDR3 is cut off 3 residues early in the read; its end comes from the germline J gene. In germline, CDR1 is LNHDA, CDR2 SQIVND (reference sequence). The V and J ends lost 5 bases and 2 bases respectively, with 10 bases between them. The CDR3 sequence is 14 residues long.

On this clone itself: The read ends 3 residues shy of where the CDR3 ends; the end is completed using the germline J gene. This sequence joins TRBV18 and TRBJ2-5, with 11 nucleotides matching TRBD2. CDR3 length: 15 amino acids. V trimming: 5 bases; J trimming: 2 bases; junction bases outside the gene matches: 4. Germline CDR1 reads KGHSH; CDR2 reads LQKENI. The CDR3 protein is CASSLAGGLQETQYF. The CDR3 bases that were read are TGTGCCAGCTCATTAGCGGGAGGGCTACAAGAGACC.

As for this clone: The read is 3 residues too short to cover the CDR3 end, so that end is filled in from the germline J gene. V gene TRBV20-1 combines with J gene TRBJ1-2, with TRBD1 as a possible D gene (6 bases). Germline V lookup: CDR1 DFQATT, CDR2 SNEGSKA (reference sequence). The CDR3 contains 16 residues. V lost 0 bases and J 7 bases, leaving 21 bases between the germline ends. The DNA read from the CDR3 is TGCAGTGCTAGAGATGAAACCACAGGGAGGGCGATTGGC. Its protein is CSARDETTGRAIG. The entire CDR3 protein is CSARDETTGRAIGYTF.

Details on this clone: The read ends 3 residues before the CDR3 terminus; that terminus is restored from the germline J gene. The genes are TRBV2 and TRBJ1-1; D is possibly TRBD1 (5 bases). The CDR3 spans 13 residues. Per germline, CDR1 SNHLY and CDR2 FYNNEI. CDR3 bases read: TGTGCCAGCCAACAAGAGACAGCGCGTATG. It yields the protein CASQQETARM. The full CDR3 sequence reads CASQQETARMAFF.

With regard to this clone: Read data end 3 residues before the CDR3 end; the end is taken from the germline J gene. The gene calls are TRBV19 and TRBJ2-1, with TRBD2 identical over 9 bases. The CDR3 spans 15 residues. V was pared by 6 bases and J by 7 bases, with 10 bases of the junction left unmatched. Germline V gives CDR1 LNHDA, CDR2 SQIVND (reference sequence). The part of the CDR3 DNA that was read is TGTGCCAGTAGCCAAGCGGGGGGTCGGAGGAATGAG. It is translated as CASSQAGGRRNE. The complete CDR3 protein is CASSQAGGRRNEQFF. The whole variable domain, remainder taken from reference TRBV19 and TRBJ2-1, is DGGITQSPKYLFRKEGQNVTLSCEQNLNHDAMYWYRQDPGQGLRLIYYSQIVNDFQKGDIAEGYSVSREKKESFPLTVTSAQKNPTAFYLCASSQAGGRRNEQFFGPGTRLTVL.

As for this clone: The CDR3 is cut off 3 residues early in the read; its end comes from the germline J gene. The chain joins TRBV12-3 or TRBV12-4 to TRBJ2-2, with 8 nucleotides matching TRBD1. The CDR3 is 17 amino acids. With 6 bases clipped from V and 1 base from J, the junction kept 10 bases outside the gene matches. The CDR3 loop is CASSPVSGTGNTGELFF. The covered CDR3 bases are TGTGCCAGCAGCCCAGTCTCGGGGACAGGGAACACCGGGGAG.

Notes on this clone: The CDR3 end lies 3 residues beyond the end of the read and is filled in from the germline J gene. The same CDR3 arises from other DNA sequences in this sample as well. The chain links TRBV12-3 or TRBV12-4 to TRBJ1-1, with D unresolved. Trimming stripped 1 base from V and 4 bases from J, with 10 bases between. This CDR3 region has 14 residues. Incomplete CDR3 DNA: TGTGCCAGCAGTTTAGGCTCGGTAGTCACTGAA. Its protein is CASSLGSVVTE. The complete CDR3 reads CASSLGSVVTEAFF.

The CDR3: CASSSLAGGPRETQYF. The sequenced part of the CDR3 DNA is TGTGCCAGCAGTTCGCTAGCGGGAGGGCCGAGGGAGACC. V and J are TRBV28 and TRBJ2-5, with 12 bases identical to TRBD2. Read data end 3 residues before the CDR3 end; the end is taken from the germline J gene. The CDR3 consists of 16 residues. Trimming cost V 4 bases and J 5 bases; bases outside gene matches: 8. Germline CDR1 is MDHEN and CDR2 is SYDVKM.

As for this clone: The sequenced fragment ends 3 residues before the CDR3 boundary, so the rest is inferred from the germline J gene. The chain links TRBV6-2 or TRBV6-3 to TRBJ1-1; 7 bases agree with TRBD1. Losses at the gene ends were 7 bases for V and 4 bases for J; bases not matched to a gene: 6. The CDR3 extends over 13 amino acids. CDR1 is MNHEY, CDR2 SVGEGT, per germline. The CDR3 protein is CASKRGLRTEAFF. CDR3 bases read: TGTGCCAGCAAGAGGGGGCTGCGCACTGAA.

For this clone: The read stops 3 residues short of the end of the CDR3; the missing end is completed from the germline J gene. The V call is TRBV5-4, the J call TRBJ2-5, with TRBD1 as a possible D gene (6 bases). This CDR3 is 14 amino acids long. Germline V gives CDR1 SGHNT, CDR2 YYREEE (reference sequence). The V and J ends lost 3 bases and 2 bases respectively, with 11 bases between them. CDR3 residues: CASSSSRGQETQYF. CDR3 DNA (partial): TGTGCCAGCAGCTCTTCTAGGGGGCAAGAGACC.